The present entry profiles one T cell receptor (beta chain) with its context. Its antigen remains unidentified. This sample is drawn from a study of response to subunit inactivated influenza vaccine. TCRdb recomputed calls from the RT-PCR reads with MiXCR, one row per CDR3 protein. The profile covers over 400,000 distinct CDR3 sequences, with over 10% appearing a single time and 10% to 15% taken by the ten largest. Regarding the study as a whole: The authors proposed limited new T cell recruitment per seasonal influenza vaccination.

Germline V CDR1 and CDR2: SGHRS, YFSETQ. The CDR3 runs 16 residues. V lost 3 bases and J lost 0; bases outside the gene matches: 3. Sequencing was performed on PBMCs from blood, taken 45 days after vaccination. The genes are TRBV5-1 and TRBJ2-6; 7 nucleotides agree with TRBD2. The TCR was taken from a man aged 45-60 years who received an inactivated influenza vaccine. The CDR3 protein is CASSWGGSSGANVLTF. In DNA form, the CDR3 reads TGCGCCAGCAGCTGGGGGGGGAGCTCTGGGGCCAACGTCCTGACTTTC.